This T cell receptor (beta chain) was sequenced during a study of T cell responses to AZD1222 COVID-19 vaccine. Study context: The analysis combined second doses at about 4 or about 12 weeks.

General study points: Repertoires were sampled only after the peak T cell response.

With regard to this clone: Its target is not known.

Only in-frame clones appear in the TCRdb table, and some are missing; sequencing was by immunoSEQ multiplex PCR. Found here are about 180,000 clones, almost 90% of them singletons; the top ten hold approximately 0.49%. The sample was peripheral blood, taken on day 0 of AZD1222 vaccination. This TCR came from an adult in good health.

The CDR3 spells CASSLLAGETQYF. CDR3 sequence (DNA): TGTGCCAGCAGCCTGCTGGCAGGCGAGACCCAGTACTTC. V and J are TRBV12-3 or TRBV12-4 and TRBJ2-5; D ambiguous. Trimming left V 6 bases short and J 5 bases short, with 13 bases between. This CDR3 has 13 amino acids.